The rows below give T cell receptor beta chains drawn from one sample of a study of T-cell reconstitution after alpha-beta-depleted transplantation in children. One entry per CDR3 protein results from TCRdb running MiXCR on the PCR reads. The table lists about 900,000 distinct CDR3 sequences, roughly 29% of them singletons, with around 30% in the top ten. This specimen was PBMCs, mostly from graft donor cells, taken 360 days after TCRalphabeta/CD19-depleted stem cell transplant. These receptors originate from a boy younger than two who had a stem cell transplant for SCID, so the T cells may come from the graft donor. Both conserved end residues are part of each CDR3. D genes are given only for firm matches. The size of a clone is reported for some rows only, either as once, few or many, or as a class for expanded clones.

TRBV5-1	TRBJ1-1	TRBD1	once	TGCGCCATCAGCTTGGATTGGCAGGGGGAGGGGTGGAACACTGAAGCTTTCTTT	CAISLDWQGEGWNTEAFF
TRBV7-9	TRBJ2-7	TRBD2	.	TGTGCCAGCACCCGGTCGGGGGGACCGTCCTACGAGCAGTACTTC	CASTRSGGPSYEQYF
TRBV12-3/TRBV12-4	TRBJ2-7	.	.	TGTGCCAGCAGTCCTGGGGGGACGGGCCCTACCTACGAGCAGTACTTC	CASSPGGTGPTYEQYF
TRBV18	TRBJ2-3	.	.	TGTGCCAGCTCGCGGATGGGGACACCCAGCACAGATACGCAGTATTTT	CASSRMGTPSTDTQYF
TRBV5-5	TRBJ2-7	.	.	TGTGCCAGCAGCTTGGATCCAGGGCGCTACGAGCAGTACTTC	CASSLDPGRYEQYF
TRBV24-1	TRBJ2-2	.	once	TGTGCCACGGAGGGACAGACCAACACCGGGGAGCTGTTTTTT	CATEGQTNTGELFF
TRBV13	TRBJ2-1	.	few	TGTGCCAGCAGCTCCTCGGTGGTAAGCTCCTACAATGAGCAGTTCTTC	CASSSSVVSSYNEQFF
TRBV5-1	TRBJ1-1	.	.	TGCGCCAGCAGCTTGGGGGGGGCAATGAACACTGAAGCTTTCTTT	CASSLGGAMNTEAFF
TRBV2	TRBJ1-1	.	.	TGTGCCAGCAAGGAGTTTGATGGGACTGAAGCTTTCTTT	CASKEFDGTEAFF
TRBV20-1	TRBJ2-3	TRBD2	few	TGCAGTGCTAGGGTAGCGGGGGGGCGAATAGATACGCAGTATTTT	CSARVAGGRIDTQYF
TRBV6-5	TRBJ2-3	.	few	TGTGCCAGCAGCCTCGGAACGTCTCTCAGCACAGATACGCAGTATTTT	CASSLGTSLSTDTQYF
TRBV6-1	TRBJ1-5	.	few	TGTGCCAGCAGTGAAATCGGAGATACAGGGAATCAGCCCCAGCATTTT	CASSEIGDTGNQPQHF
TRBV12-3/TRBV12-4	TRBJ2-2	.	.	TGTGCCACCAAGCAACAAAGCAACACCGGGGAGCTGTTTTTT	CATKQQSNTGELFF
TRBV28	TRBJ2-7	TRBD2	.	TGTGCCAGCAGTTTTCCGGCTAGCGGCATTTACGAGCAGTACTTC	CASSFPASGIYEQYF
TRBV5-1	TRBJ2-2	.	few	TGCGCCAGCAGCTCTAGCCGGGGCAGAAACACCGGGGAGCTGTTTTTT	CASSSSRGRNTGELFF
TRBV19	TRBJ1-2	.	few	TGTGCCAGTGGGGGTGGCTACACCTTC	CASGGGYTF
TRBV29-1	TRBJ1-1	TRBD1	few	TGCAGCGTTGAAGCGAGGGGGCGGTACACTGAAGCTTTCTTT	CSVEARGRYTEAFF
TRBV7-8	TRBJ1-3	.	once	TGTGCCAGCAGCAAATACTTCACTGGGGCAACTGGAAACACCATATATTTT	CASSKYFTGATGNTIYF
TRBV24-1	TRBJ2-7	TRBD1	.	TGTGCCACCAGTGATTCCTCCGGGACAGGGGGATACGAGCAGTACTTC	CATSDSSGTGGYEQYF
TRBV2	TRBJ2-1	TRBD2	.	TGTGCCAGCAGTGATACGGGGGGGGGCCTTTACAATGAGCAGTTCTTC	CASSDTGGGLYNEQFF
TRBV9	TRBJ2-1	TRBD1	.	TGTGCCAGCAGCAAGACCGGGACAGGATCCTACAATGAGCAGTTCTTC	CASSKTGTGSYNEQFF
TRBV29-1	TRBJ1-1	TRBD1	few	TGCAGCGTATGGGACCGGGACAGGGGATTTTTCACTGAAGCTTTCTTT	CSVWDRDRGFFTEAFF
TRBV2	TRBJ2-5	.	.	TGTGCCAGCAGTGGAAGACTACGGGGATCCCAAGAGACCCAGTACTTC	CASSGRLRGSQETQYF
TRBV9	TRBJ2-1	TRBD2	.	TGTGCCAGCTCGTCCTGGGGGGGGTCCCTCTACAATGAGCAGTTCTTC	CASSSWGGSLYNEQFF
TRBV24-1	TRBJ2-1	.	.	TGTGCCACCGATAACAGGGATGGTGAGCAGTTCTTC	CATDNRDGEQFF
TRBV27	TRBJ2-7	.	.	TGTGCCAGCAGTTTATGGCCGCCTGCAACGAGCGAGCAGTACTTC	CASSLWPPATSEQYF
TRBV12-3/TRBV12-4	TRBJ1-4	.	many	TGTGCCAGCACTGAAGGGTACACGACCGACGCAACTAATGAAAAACTGTTTTTT	CASTEGYTTDATNEKLFF
TRBV27	TRBJ2-5	.	many	TGTGCCAGCAGTTTGGAGACCCAGTACTTC	CASSLETQYF
TRBV9	TRBJ2-5	.	few	TGTGCCAGCAGCGTAGGGGACCCCTTCGCGGAGACCCAGTACTTC	CASSVGDPFAETQYF
TRBV5-1	TRBJ2-1	TRBD1	.	TGCGCCAGCAGCATACTACAGGGGAAGCAGTTCTTC	CASSILQGKQFF
TRBV28	TRBJ2-5	TRBD2	.	TGTGCCAGCAGTTTCTTAGGCGGGGGGGGGACCCAGTACTTC	CASSFLGGGGTQYF
TRBV6-5	TRBJ2-2	.	.	TGTGCCAGCAGTCCCATGGGGGGGCACGCCGGGGAGCTGTTTTTT	CASSPMGGHAGELFF
TRBV7-9	TRBJ2-5	.	.	TGTGCCAGCAGCTACGGAGGGGCGGACGAAGAGACCCAGTACTTC	CASSYGGADEETQYF
TRBV5-1	TRBJ2-1	.	.	TGCGCCAGCAGCTTTCCGAATAGCGATGAGCAGTTCTTC	CASSFPNSDEQFF
TRBV13	TRBJ1-3	.	.	TGTGCCAGCAGCGCGGGGGGGGTCCGGGAAAACACCATATATTTT	CASSAGGVRENTIYF
TRBV5-1	TRBJ1-1	.	.	TGCGCCAGCAGCTTTTGGGCGCGGTCGGACACTGAAGCTTTCTTT	CASSFWARSDTEAFF
TRBV5-1	TRBJ2-3	TRBD2	few	TGCGCCAGCAGCTTGGCGCCTAGCGGGGGCCGTAGCACAGATACGCAGTATTTT	CASSLAPSGGRSTDTQYF
TRBV7-8	TRBJ2-7	.	few	TGTGCCAGCAGCTTAGGATCCCGAGTACTGACTACCCAGGGGACCGAGCAGTACTTC	CASSLGSRVLTTQGTEQYF
TRBV9	TRBJ2-3	TRBD2	.	TGTGCCAGCAGCGTAGTGGGAGGGTATGGCACAGATACGCAGTATTTT	CASSVVGGYGTDTQYF
TRBV6-2/TRBV6-3	TRBJ1-6	TRBD1	few	TGTGCCAGCAGCCCGCTGCCGGGACAGGGATTCTTCCACTTT	CASSPLPGQGFFHF
TRBV24-1	TRBJ2-5	TRBD2	few	TGTGCCACCAGTGATCCAAGCGAGGGGAGGGTCCCAGAGACCCAGTACTTC	CATSDPSEGRVPETQYF
TRBV20-1	TRBJ1-1	TRBD1	once	TGCAGTGCTAGTGGACAGGGCCCTGAAGCTTTCTTT	CSASGQGPEAFF
TRBV6-5	TRBJ2-3	TRBD1	.	TGTGCCAGCAGCTTACAGGGGCGGGATACGCAGTATTTT	CASSLQGRDTQYF
TRBV7-9	TRBJ1-1	.	.	TGTGCCAGCAACTCCAGATACATTTGGCCCACTGAAGCTTTCTTT	CASNSRYIWPTEAFF
TRBV4-1	TRBJ2-2	.	few	TGCGCCAGCAGCCACGGGGGAAACCCAGGGGAGCTGTTTTTT	CASSHGGNPGELFF
TRBV7-6	TRBJ2-5	.	.	TGTGCCAGCACCCCGTGGGGTGGAGAGGGCGCAGAGACCCAGTACTTC	CASTPWGGEGAETQYF
TRBV20-1	TRBJ2-1	.	few	TGCAGTGCTAGTACTTTGGCTGAGCAGTTCTTC	CSASTLAEQFF
TRBV12-3/TRBV12-4	TRBJ1-6	.	few	TGTGCCAGCAGTTTAGTCAGGCTTGGAGCCCTCCACTTT	CASSLVRLGALHF
TRBV12-3/TRBV12-4	TRBJ2-1	TRBD1	.	TGTGCCAGCAGTTTAGATGCGACAGGGGGAGAGCAGTTCTTC	CASSLDATGGEQFF
TRBV4-2	TRBJ2-1	.	few	TGTGCCAGCAGCCTAGCAAGCGCTAGGGGGAATGAGCAGTTCTTC	CASSLASARGNEQFF
TRBV5-1	TRBJ1-2	TRBD1	.	TGCGCCAGCAGCCTTCGGACAGGGGCAAATAACTATGGCTACACCTTC	CASSLRTGANNYGYTF
TRBV7-6	TRBJ1-1	.	.	TGTGCCAGCAGCCGCCAAGGGGGGGGTACTGAAGCTTTCTTT	CASSRQGGGTEAFF
TRBV28	TRBJ2-2	TRBD1	few	TGTGCCAGCAGGCGGGACAGGGGGAACACCGGGGAGCTGTTTTTT	CASRRDRGNTGELFF
TRBV27	TRBJ2-7	.	once	TGTGCCAGCAGTAGGACTGTTGCCTACGAGCAGTACTTC	CASSRTVAYEQYF